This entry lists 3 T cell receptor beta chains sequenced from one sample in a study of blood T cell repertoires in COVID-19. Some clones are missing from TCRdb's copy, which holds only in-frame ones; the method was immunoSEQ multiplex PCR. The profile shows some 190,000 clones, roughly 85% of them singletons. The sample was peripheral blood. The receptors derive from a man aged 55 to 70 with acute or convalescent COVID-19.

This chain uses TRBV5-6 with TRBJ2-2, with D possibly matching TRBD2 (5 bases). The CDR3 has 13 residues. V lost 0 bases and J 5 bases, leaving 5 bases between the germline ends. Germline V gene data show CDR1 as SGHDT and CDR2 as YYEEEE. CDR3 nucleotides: TGTGCCAGCAGCTTGGGGAGGACCGGGGAGCTGTTTTTT. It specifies CASSLGRTGELFF.

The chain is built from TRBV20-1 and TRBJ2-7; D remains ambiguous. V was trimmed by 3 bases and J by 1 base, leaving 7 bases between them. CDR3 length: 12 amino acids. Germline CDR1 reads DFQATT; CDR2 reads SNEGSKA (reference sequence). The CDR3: CSASPGSYEQYF. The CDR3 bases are TGCAGTGCTAGTCCGGGTTCCTACGAGCAGTACTTC.

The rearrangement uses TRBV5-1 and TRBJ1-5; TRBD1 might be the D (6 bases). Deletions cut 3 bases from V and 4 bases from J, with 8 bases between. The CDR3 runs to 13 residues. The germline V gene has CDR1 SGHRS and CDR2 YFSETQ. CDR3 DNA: TGCGCCAGCAGCTGGGGGCCGAATCAGCCCCAGCATTTT. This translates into CASSWGPNQPQHF. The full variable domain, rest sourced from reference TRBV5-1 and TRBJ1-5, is KAGVTQTPRYLIKTRGQQVTLSCSPISGHRSVSWYQQTPGQGLQFLFEYFSETQRNKGNFPGRFSGRQFSNSRSEMNVSTLELGDSALYLCASSWGPNQPQHFGDGTRLSIL.